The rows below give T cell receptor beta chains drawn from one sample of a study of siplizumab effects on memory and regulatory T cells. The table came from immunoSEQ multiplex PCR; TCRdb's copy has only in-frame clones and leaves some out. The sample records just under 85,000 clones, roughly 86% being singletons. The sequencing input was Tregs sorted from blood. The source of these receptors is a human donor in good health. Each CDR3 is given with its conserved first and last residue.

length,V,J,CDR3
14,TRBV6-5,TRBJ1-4,CASKQPGYNEKLFF
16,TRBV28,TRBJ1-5,CASSSVGEGAGQPQHF
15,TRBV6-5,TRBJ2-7,CASSTKAGVSYEQYF
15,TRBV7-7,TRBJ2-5,CASSYTSGAQETQYF
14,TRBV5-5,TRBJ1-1,CASSWLQGNTEAFF
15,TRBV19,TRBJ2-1,CASSRTDRVNSEQFF
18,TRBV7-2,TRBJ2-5,CASSLGQIAGGLQETQYF
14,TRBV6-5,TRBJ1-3,CASSSRGPGNTIYF
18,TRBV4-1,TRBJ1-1,CASSQKIRDSLMNTEAFF
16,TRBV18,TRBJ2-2,CASSPSVLGGTGELFF
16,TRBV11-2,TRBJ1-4,CASSDLRQGVDEKLFF
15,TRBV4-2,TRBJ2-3,CASRWDREEGDTQYF
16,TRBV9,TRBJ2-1,CASSVATASYDNEQFF
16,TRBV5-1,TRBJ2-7,CASSPLRDREVREQYF
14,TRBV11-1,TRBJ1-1,CASSSRTDHTEAFF
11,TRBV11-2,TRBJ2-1,CASSFINEQFF
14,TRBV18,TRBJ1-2,CASSPVETNYGYTF
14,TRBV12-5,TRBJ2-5,CASGLGDIQETQYF
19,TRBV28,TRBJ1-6,CASSLYPGQLSSYNSPLHF
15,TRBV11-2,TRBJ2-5,CASSLGWGGAETQYF
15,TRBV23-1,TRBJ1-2,CARRSRERSYYGYTF
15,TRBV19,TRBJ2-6,CASTLGGSGANVLTF
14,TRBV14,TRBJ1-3,CASSPTGAGNTIYF
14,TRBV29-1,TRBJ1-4,CSVVQQGAREKLFF
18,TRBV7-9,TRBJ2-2,CASSLFWDYPTRTGELFF
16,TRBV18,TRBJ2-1,CASSPPDKISYNEQFF
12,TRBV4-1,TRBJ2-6,CASSSGPNVLTF
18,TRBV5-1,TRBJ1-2,CASSLDVPRPYSPGGYTF
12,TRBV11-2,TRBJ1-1,CASSPGGTEAFF
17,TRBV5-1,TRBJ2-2,CASSLISGAVGSGELFF
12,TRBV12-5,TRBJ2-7,CASGGTGWEQYF
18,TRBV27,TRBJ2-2,CASSLRGLRNRGTGELFF
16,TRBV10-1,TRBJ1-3,CASSESNPGSGNTIYF